Listed below are T cell receptor beta chains from one sample, sequenced in a study of blood T cells in healthy people across ages. TCRdb reanalysed the 5' RACE reads using MiXCR and keeps one entry per CDR3 protein. The repertoire consists of roughly 2 million distinct CDR3 sequences, with about 50% occurring once and the leading ten covering over 2%. The source material was blood. The receptors shown here come from a woman between 40 and 50 years old in good health. CDR3s include the opening cysteine and the closing phenylalanine or tryptophan. The D gene is left open where the match is weak. Where a row states a size, it is once, few, many or the class of an expanded clone; other rows omit it.

D gene	clone size	V gene	J gene	CDR3 protein	CDR3 DNA
TRBD2	.	TRBV5-1	TRBJ2-5	CASSLAGVDQETQYF	TGCGCCAGCAGCTTAGCGGGGGTTGATCAAGAGACCCAGTACTTC
TRBD1	.	TRBV6-1	TRBJ2-3	CASSVRQGSFTDTQYF	TGTGCCAGCAGTGTGAGACAGGGAAGCTTCACAGATACGCAGTATTTT
.	few	TRBV6-5	TRBJ2-6	CASSYWGALASGANVLTF	TGTGCCAGCAGTTACTGGGGGGCATTAGCTTCTGGGGCCAACGTCCTGACTTTC
.	few	TRBV7-2	TRBJ2-7	CASSDRALYEQYF	TGTGCCAGCAGCGACCGGGCCCTCTACGAGCAGTACTTC
.	.	TRBV12-3/TRBV12-4	TRBJ2-1	CASSKTGPLNNEQFF	TGTGCCAGCAGTAAGACTGGTCCACTAAACAATGAGCAGTTCTTC
TRBD2	.	TRBV12-3/TRBV12-4	TRBJ2-3	CASTGGLAGATDTQYF	TGTGCCAGCACCGGGGGACTAGCGGGGGCCACAGATACGCAGTATTTT
TRBD1	.	TRBV29-1	TRBJ2-7	CSVLQGDLSYEQYF	TGCAGCGTTCTACAGGGGGACCTCTCCTACGAGCAGTACTTC
.	.	TRBV12-3/TRBV12-4	TRBJ2-5	CASGTSGRPETQYF	TGTGCCAGCGGTACCTCAGGGAGGCCTGAGACCCAGTACTTC
TRBD2	few	TRBV20-1	TRBJ2-5	CSAPGLAGGVTQYF	TGCAGTGCTCCTGGCCTAGCGGGGGGGGTGACCCAGTACTTC
TRBD1	.	TRBV4-1	TRBJ2-2	CASSQAPEAGGNGELFF	TGCGCCAGCAGCCAAGCCCCCGAAGCAGGGGGCAACGGGGAGCTGTTTTTT
.	.	TRBV6-6	TRBJ2-7	CASSYSRGGSSYEQYF	TGTGCCAGCAGTTACTCCCGGGGTGGGAGCTCCTACGAGCAGTACTTC
.	few	TRBV6-6	TRBJ1-2	CASTTGGKTNYGYTF	TGTGCCAGCACAACTGGGGGGAAGACTAACTATGGCTACACCTTC
.	.	TRBV20-1	TRBJ1-4	CSAWFGRGFGEKLFF	TGCAGTGCTTGGTTTGGGAGGGGGTTCGGTGAAAAACTGTTTTTT
.	.	TRBV4-3	TRBJ2-1	CASSQEWYGAGEQFF	TGCGCCAGCAGCCAAGAATGGTACGGGGCGGGTGAGCAGTTCTTC
.	.	TRBV6-5	TRBJ1-2	CASSYGGVRSDGYTF	TGTGCCAGCAGTTACGGAGGGGTCAGAAGCGATGGCTACACCTTC
.	once	TRBV4-2	TRBJ2-4	CASSRAGEGSQQYF	TGTGCCAGCAGCCGGGCCGGTGAGGGAAGCCAGCAGTACTTC
TRBD2	.	TRBV7-2	TRBJ2-7	CASRSSGQNYNEQYF	TGTGCCAGCAGGTCTAGCGGGCAAAACTACAATGAGCAGTACTTC
.	.	TRBV29-1	TRBJ2-1	CSALECEQFF	TGCAGCGCTCTCGAGTGTGAGCAGTTCTTC
TRBD1	.	TRBV20-1	TRBJ2-7	CSAFTGGPRHSSYEQYF	TGCAGTGCATTCACAGGGGGCCCCCGGCATAGCTCCTACGAGCAGTACTTC
.	.	TRBV5-1	TRBJ2-5	CASSADRRRETQYF	TGCGCCAGCAGCGCCGACAGGCGGCGAGAGACCCAGTACTTC
.	.	TRBV20-1	TRBJ2-1	CTVPPGGGNEQFF	TGCACCGTACCCCCAGGGGGAGGGAATGAGCAGTTCTTC
.	.	TRBV27	TRBJ1-5	CASSAGLSNQPQHF	TGTGCCAGCAGTGCGGGTCTAAGCAATCAGCCCCAGCATTTT
.	.	TRBV6-5	TRBJ2-7	CASSSPYDPSYEQYF	TGTGCCAGCAGTTCCCCCTATGACCCGTCCTACGAGCAGTACTTC
.	few	TRBV7-2	TRBJ2-3	CASSLVGGAYTDTQYF	TGTGCCAGCAGCTTAGTTGGCGGGGCTTACACAGATACGCAGTATTTT
.	once	TRBV12-5	TRBJ2-1	CASGEDSQETQFF	TGTGCTAGTGGTGAGGACAGCCAAGAGACCCAGTTCTTC
TRBD2	.	TRBV4-1	TRBJ2-3	CASSHIGGGATDTQYF	TGCGCCAGCAGCCATATCGGCGGGGGGGCTACAGATACGCAGTATTTT
TRBD1	few	TRBV13	TRBJ1-5	CASSLGLTGWQPQHF	TGTGCCAGCAGCTTAGGCTTGACAGGGTGGCAGCCCCAGCATTTT
.	.	TRBV4-2	TRBJ1-2	CASSQVSGVVGYTF	TGTGCCAGCAGCCAAGTGTCGGGTGTGGTGGGCTACACCTTC
.	.	TRBV7-9	TRBJ1-6	CASSPRGTGRSPLHF	TGTGCCAGCAGCCCTCGCGGGACGGGGAGATCACCCCTCCACTTT
TRBD1	.	TRBV7-8	TRBJ2-5	CASSWSGGWQETQYF	TGTGCCAGCAGTTGGTCAGGGGGCTGGCAAGAGACCCAGTACTTC
.	.	TRBV15	TRBJ2-5	CATSRVGAEQETQYF	TGTGCCACCAGCAGAGTAGGGGCGGAGCAAGAGACCCAGTACTTC
TRBD2	few	TRBV15	TRBJ2-5	CATSRDISSGWETQYF	TGTGCCACCAGCAGAGATATATCTAGCGGGTGGGAGACCCAGTACTTC
.	.	TRBV7-2	TRBJ1-2	CASSPTSGYGYTF	TGTGCCAGCAGCCCAACCAGCGGCTATGGCTACACCTTC
.	few	TRBV12-3/TRBV12-4	TRBJ2-7	CASSRLWESEQYF	TGTGCCAGCAGTCGACTCTGGGAGTCCGAGCAGTACTTC
.	few	TRBV6-2/TRBV6-3	TRBJ1-5	CASARDAVTGQPQHF	TGTGCCAGCGCCCGAGACGCAGTAACGGGACAGCCCCAGCATTTT
.	.	TRBV28	TRBJ1-4	CASSTNRGSEKLFF	TGTGCCAGCAGCACAAACCGGGGCTCTGAAAAACTGTTTTTT
TRBD1	.	TRBV3-1	TRBJ2-7	CVSSPPGQGVSYGQYF	TGTGTCAGCAGCCCACCGGGACAGGGGGTCTCCTACGGGCAGTACTTC
TRBD2	.	TRBV4-2	TRBJ2-3	CASSQPSSGVRTDTQYF	TGTGCCAGCAGCCAACCCTCTAGCGGGGTACGCACAGATACGCAGTATTTT
TRBD1	many	TRBV12-3/TRBV12-4	TRBJ2-7	CASSALGTGYEQYF	TGTGCCAGTTCCGCCCTCGGGACAGGCTACGAGCAGTACTTC
.	.	TRBV2	TRBJ2-2	CASSSQGKNTGELFF	TGTGCCAGCAGTAGCCAGGGGAAGAACACCGGGGAGCTGTTTTTT
.	.	TRBV6-5	TRBJ2-7	CASGRQASYEQYF	TGTGCCAGCGGGAGACAGGCGTCCTACGAGCAGTACTTC
.	.	TRBV15	TRBJ2-7	CATSRSRGYEQYF	TGTGCCACCAGCAGATCCAGGGGATACGAGCAGTACTTC
TRBD1	.	TRBV15	TRBJ2-7	CATSEDREYEQYF	TGTGCCACCAGCGAGGACAGGGAATACGAGCAGTACTTC
TRBD2	.	TRBV7-2	TRBJ2-5	CASTLSRETQYF	TGTGCCAGCACCCTGTCGCGGGAGACCCAGTATTTC
.	many	TRBV2	TRBJ2-7	CASSDGGYEQYF	TGTGCCAGCAGTGATGGGGGATACGAGCAGTACTTC
.	.	TRBV5-1	TRBJ2-3	CASQGDTGGTDTQYF	TGCGCCAGCCAAGGAGATACAGGCGGCACAGATACGCAGTATTTT
.	.	TRBV7-8	TRBJ2-1	CASNPRRDLTYNEQFF	TGTGCCAGCAACCCAAGAAGGGACTTAACCTACAATGAGCAGTTCTTC
.	few	TRBV28	TRBJ2-4	CASSSARALAKNIQYF	TGTGCCAGCAGTTCGGCCAGGGCTCTAGCCAAAAACATTCAGTACTTC
TRBD1	few	TRBV28	TRBJ2-7	CASTFGTGAYEQYF	TGTGCCAGCACGTTCGGGACAGGGGCCTACGAGCAGTACTTC
.	once	TRBV6-2/TRBV6-3	TRBJ2-5	CASSHQGYTEQYF	TGTGCCAGCAGTCATCAGGGGTATACGGAGCAGTACTTC
.	.	TRBV20-1	TRBJ2-1	CSARHHGVQGVSEQFF	TGCAGTGCTAGACATCATGGGGTGCAAGGGGTTAGTGAGCAGTTCTTC
TRBD1	.	TRBV29-1	TRBJ1-6	CSVQGDGDSTLHF	TGCAGCGTTCAGGGGGACGGGGACTCAACCCTCCACTTT
TRBD2	.	TRBV12-3/TRBV12-4	TRBJ2-4	CASSPLSGGFQYF	TGTGCCAGCAGTCCCTTATCGGGGGGGTTTCAGTACTTC
.	once	TRBV9	TRBJ2-4	CASSITGTPKNIQYF	TGTGCCAGCAGCATCACCGGGACACCCAAAAACATTCAGTACTTC
.	few	TRBV12-3/TRBV12-4	TRBJ2-3	CASSFRMVARTGTQYF	TGTGCCAGCAGTTTTCGGATGGTCGCGCGCACTGGTACGCAGTATTTT
.	.	TRBV6-5	TRBJ1-2	CASSYSNRDTGDYTF	TGTGCCAGCAGTTACTCGAACAGGGACACGGGAGACTATACCTTC